This T cell receptor (beta chain) was captured by sequencing in a study of shared clonotypes between healthy human individuals. Study results and limitations: Non-shared clonotypes displayed generation probabilities falling below those of clonotypes present in all four donors. Blood was the only sampled material, and tissue repertoires likely differ. Generally, estimated richness proved larger in naive subsets than it did in memory subsets. The low donor count limited represented genetic and exposure-history diversity.

Libraries were prepared by immunoSEQ multiplex PCR; TCRdb keeps only in-frame clonotypes and omits some of them. The repertoire has approximately 1,000,000 clones, about 72% of them found once; the top ten carry roughly 0.83%. Turning to this clone: Antigen specificity is unknown.

The clonotype was recovered from a man aged 18 to 35 in good health. Some clones in this sample may be carry-over from other donors' samples. Material: memory CD4+ T cells from PBMCs. Regarding subset: CD45RA-negative fraction.

This CDR3 is CASSLGLAKGETQYF. In DNA, the CDR3 is TGTGCCAGCTCACTAGGACTAGCCAAGGGAGAGACCCAGTACTTC. The chain is built from TRBV18 and TRBJ2-5, with 8 bases that match TRBD2. This CDR3 region has 15 residues. Losses at the gene ends were 4 bases for V and 4 bases for J; bases not matched to a gene: 8. Germline CDR1 is KGHSH and CDR2 is LQKENI.